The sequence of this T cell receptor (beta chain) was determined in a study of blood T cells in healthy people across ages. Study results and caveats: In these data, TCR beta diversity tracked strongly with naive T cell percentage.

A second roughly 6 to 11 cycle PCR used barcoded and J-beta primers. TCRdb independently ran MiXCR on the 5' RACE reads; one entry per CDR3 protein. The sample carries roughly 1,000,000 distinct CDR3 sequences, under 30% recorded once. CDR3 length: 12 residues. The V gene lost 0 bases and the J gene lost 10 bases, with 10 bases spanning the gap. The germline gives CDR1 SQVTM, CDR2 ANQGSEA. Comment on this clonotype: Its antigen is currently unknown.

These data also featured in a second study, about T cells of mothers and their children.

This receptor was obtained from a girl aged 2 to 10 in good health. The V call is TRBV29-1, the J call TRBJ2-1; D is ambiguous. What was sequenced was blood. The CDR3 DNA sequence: TGCAGCGTTGAAGATTACGCCCCAGAGCAGTTCTTC. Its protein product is CSVEDYAPEQFF.